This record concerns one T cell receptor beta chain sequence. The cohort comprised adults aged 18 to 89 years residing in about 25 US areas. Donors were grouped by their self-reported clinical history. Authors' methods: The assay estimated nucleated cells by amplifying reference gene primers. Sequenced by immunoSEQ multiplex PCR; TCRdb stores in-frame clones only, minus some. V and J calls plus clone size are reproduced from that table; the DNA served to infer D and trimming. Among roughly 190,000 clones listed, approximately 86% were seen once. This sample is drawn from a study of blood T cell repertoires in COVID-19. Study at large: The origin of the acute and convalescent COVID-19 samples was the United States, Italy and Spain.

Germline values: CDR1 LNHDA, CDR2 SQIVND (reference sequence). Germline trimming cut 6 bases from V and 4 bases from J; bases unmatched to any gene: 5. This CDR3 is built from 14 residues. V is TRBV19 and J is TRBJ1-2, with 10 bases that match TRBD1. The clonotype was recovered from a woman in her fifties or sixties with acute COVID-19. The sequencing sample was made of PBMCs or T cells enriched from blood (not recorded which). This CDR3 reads CASSATGGFYGYTF. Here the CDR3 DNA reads TGTGCCAGTAGCGCGACAGGGGGCTTCTATGGCTACACCTTC.